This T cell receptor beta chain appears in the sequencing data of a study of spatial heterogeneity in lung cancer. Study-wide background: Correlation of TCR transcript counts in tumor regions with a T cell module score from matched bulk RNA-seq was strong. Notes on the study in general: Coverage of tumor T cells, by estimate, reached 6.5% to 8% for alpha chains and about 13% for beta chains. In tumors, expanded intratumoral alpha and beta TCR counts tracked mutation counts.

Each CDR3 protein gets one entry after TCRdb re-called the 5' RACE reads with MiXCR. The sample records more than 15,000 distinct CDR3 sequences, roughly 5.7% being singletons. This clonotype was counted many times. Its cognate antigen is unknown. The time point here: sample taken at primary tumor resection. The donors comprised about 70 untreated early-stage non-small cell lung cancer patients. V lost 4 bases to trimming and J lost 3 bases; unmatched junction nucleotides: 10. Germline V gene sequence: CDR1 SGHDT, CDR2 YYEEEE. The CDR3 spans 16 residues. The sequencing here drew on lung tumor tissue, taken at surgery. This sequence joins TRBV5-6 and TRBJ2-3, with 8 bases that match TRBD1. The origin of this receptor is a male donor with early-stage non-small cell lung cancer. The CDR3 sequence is CASSILTGDGTDTQYF. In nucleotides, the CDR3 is TGTGCCAGCAGCATTCTGACAGGGGATGGAACAGATACGCAGTATTTT.